The subject of this entry is one TCR beta chain. Only a few counts were recorded for this clone. Its antigen has not been determined. No base qualities exist here, and no much larger clone lies one base off it. The data belong to a study of OX40 agonist ivuxolimab in advanced cancers. As for the study more broadly: Ivuxolimab was an agonistic, fully human IgG2 monoclonal antibody directed against OX40 (CD134), a costimulatory receptor. Intravenous ivuxolimab was administered to patients every 2 weeks at six dose levels: 0.01, 0.1, 0.3, 1.5, 3 and 10 mg/kg. Of the 50 to 55 patients in dose escalation, about 20 had hepatocellular carcinoma, roughly 15 had melanoma, 9 had renal cell carcinoma and 9 had head and neck cancer. A male proportion of almost 85% and a mean age of around 60 years, ranging from roughly 20 to 80, were recorded for the dose-escalation cohort. Patients were allowed to have had prior anti-PD-1, anti-PD-L1 or anti-CTLA-4 therapy, and approximately 40% of the dose-escalation patients had been treated with checkpoint inhibitors. Partial responses occurred in three dose-escalation patients: two with cutaneous melanoma and one with hepatocellular carcinoma. The purpose of peripheral TCRbeta sequencing was to test whether ivuxolimab changed TCR sequence diversity and led to clonal T-cell expansion. The monotherapy dose-escalation portion (N = 52 patients) of the phase I ivuxolimab trial is reported in the paper. Beyond this particular receptor, the publication reports: Low levels of normalized T-cell clonal expansion were also seen in some patients who did not respond. The antigen specificity of the clonally expanded peripheral T cells was not determined. After ivuxolimab, expanded clones were on average more numerous among CD8+ T cells than among CD4+ T cells. In the 0.1-3.0 mg/kg groups, partial responders had among the lowest normalized peripheral clonal expansion, particularly in CD8+ T cells. At doses from 0.1 to 3.0 mg/kg, clonal expansion was seen in both CD4+ and CD8+ blood T cells between baseline and week 6.

Patients with autoimmune disease history or receiving systemic immunosuppression were excluded from the trial. In every dose cohort, peripheral blood was drawn for TCR sequencing at baseline, cycle 4 day 1, and cycle 7 day 1. The samples were taken from a phase I, first-in-human, multicenter, open-label dose-escalation trial of ivuxolimab. Adults with locally advanced or metastatic head and neck squamous cell, hepatocellular, melanoma or renal cell carcinoma were enrolled in the trial. CD4+ and CD8+ T cells were sorted separately from peripheral blood before TCR sequencing. Here V drops 6 bases and J drops 6 bases, and the junction holds 6 bases not matched to any gene. The germline V gene specifies SGHDN as CDR1 and FVKESK as CDR2. The CDR3 sequence holds 14 residues, the cysteine and phenylalanine included. Of the read, only the CDR3 DNA is kept; its 42 bases are in frame from base 1. For sequencing of the TCRbeta CDR3 region, genomic DNA was extracted from the sorted cells. The immunoSEQ Assay was used to sequence the TCRbeta CDR3 regions. TCRdb retrieved this table from immuneACCESS and kept in-frame rearrangements only. Not all clones are present; in checked studies, unresolved V genes account for under half, and no reason is known for the remainder. The sample yields 70,000 to 90,000 clones; approximately 91% were counted once. 0.3% to 0.45% of the sample is held by the ten biggest clonotypes.

The receptor comes from an adult with an advanced solid tumor such as melanoma, head and neck, liver or kidney cancer. The chain couples TRBV14 to TRBJ2-2; TRBD1 aligns with 8 central bases. Here the sequenced sample was CD4+ or CD8+ T cells sorted from blood, taken in a trial of the OX40 agonist ivuxolimab. CDR3 protein: CASRRTGKPGELFF. The DNA reads as follows: TGTGCCAGCAGAAGGACAGGGAAGCCCGGGGAGCTGTTTTTT.